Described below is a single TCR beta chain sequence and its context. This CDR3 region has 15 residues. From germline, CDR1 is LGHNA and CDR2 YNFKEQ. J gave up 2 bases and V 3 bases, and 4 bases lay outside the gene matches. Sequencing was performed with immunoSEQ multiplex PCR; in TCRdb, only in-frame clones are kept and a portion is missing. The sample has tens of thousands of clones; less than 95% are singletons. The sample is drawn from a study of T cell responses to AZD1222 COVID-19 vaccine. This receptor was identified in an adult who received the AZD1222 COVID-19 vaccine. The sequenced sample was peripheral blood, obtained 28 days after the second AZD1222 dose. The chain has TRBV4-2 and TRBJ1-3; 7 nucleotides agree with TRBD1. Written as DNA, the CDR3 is TGTGCCAGCAGCCAGCCGGGGACAGCTGGAAACACCATATATTTT. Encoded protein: CASSQPGTAGNTIYF.